Below, 21 T cell receptor beta chains from the same sample are listed, as sequenced in a study of CD8 T cells in Susac syndrome. Random hexamers served to reverse transcribe roughly 0.45 to 1 ug RNA. TCRdb re-called the immunoSEQ multiplex PCR reads through MiXCR, storing one row per CDR3 protein. The table lists roughly 180,000 distinct CDR3 sequences, over 85% of them singletons. The material sequenced was CD4+ T cells from PBMCs. The receptor set was obtained from a human donor in good health.

The rearrangement uses TRBV29-1 and TRBJ1-2; maybe TRBD1 (6 bases). Trimming took off 4 bases at V and 1 base at J, with 7 bases between the two ends. From germline, CDR1 is SQVTM and CDR2 ANQGSEA. This CDR3 has 12 residues. CDR3 region: CSVGRGNYGYTF. The CDR3 coding sequence is TGCAGCGTTGGCAGGGGTAACTATGGCTACACCTTC.

CDR3 DNA sequence: TGTGCCAGCAGCGATGGACAGGGGGCCTCCTACGAGCAGTACTTC. Translating it yields CASSDGQGASYEQYF. The chain couples TRBV7-2 to TRBJ2-7, with TRBD1 identical over 11 bases. With V trimmed by 5 bases and J by 0 bases, 3 bases remained unmatched. CDR1 is SGHTA, CDR2 FQGNSA, per germline. This CDR3 has 15 amino acids.

J is TRBJ1-3 and V is TRBV7-9; D gene uncertain. Per the germline V gene, CDR1 is SEHNR and CDR2 is FQNEAQ (reference sequence). Trimming left V 5 bases short and J 0 bases short, with 17 bases between. The CDR3 is 17 amino acids. CDR3 loop: CASSQAPVTNSGNTIYF. As DNA, the CDR3 is TGTGCCAGCAGCCAAGCCCCAGTGACTAACTCTGGAAACACCATATATTTT.

V gene TRBV29-1 combines with J gene TRBJ2-3, with unresolved D. The CDR3 sequence is 18 residues long. The V gene's germline CDR1 is SQVTM and CDR2 ANQGSEA. Trimming took 6 bases from V and 5 from J, leaving 30 bases between them. CDR3 amino acids: CSVTIFRFVPGGQDTQYF. CDR3 DNA: TGCAGCGTCACCATTTTCCGTTTTGTTCCTGGTGGCCAAGATACGCAGTATTTT.

The chain links TRBV9 to TRBJ2-1; 9 nucleotides agree with TRBD2. Germline CDR1 is SGDLS and CDR2 is YYNGEE. The CDR3 is made up of 14 amino acids. Germline trimming cut 4 bases from V and 7 bases from J; bases unmatched to any gene: 6. The CDR3, as DNA: TGTGCCAGCAGCTTTAGCGGGAGTAATAATGAGCAGTTCTTC. This translates into CASSFSGSNNEQFF.

V usage is TRBV30 and J usage is TRBJ1-5; maybe TRBD1 (5 bases). Germline values: CDR1 GTSNPN, CDR2 SVGIG (reference sequence). The V end was cut by 5 bases, the J end by 1 base, with 6 bases between. The CDR3 sequence is 12 residues long. The CDR3 DNA follows: TGTGCCTGGGGGGACAGCAATCAGCCCCAGCATTTT. Translated, it gives CAWGDSNQPQHF.

The chain recombines TRBV27 with TRBJ1-5, with a possible D match to TRBD1 (5 bases). The CDR3 spans 16 residues. The V end was cut by 2 bases, the J end by 3 bases, with 14 bases between. The germline gives CDR1 MNHEY, CDR2 SMNVEV (reference sequence). CDR3 nucleotide sequence: TGTGCCAGCAGTTTACTCGGGGGTCGGGACAATCAGCCCCAGCATTTT. Translated: CASSLLGGRDNQPQHF.

The V gene is TRBV30, the J gene TRBJ1-4; 9 bases agree with TRBD1. The CDR3 totals 14 residues. Losses at the gene ends were 0 bases for V and 5 bases for J; bases not matched to a gene: 1. Germline-derived CDR1 and CDR2 are GTSNPN and SVGIG (reference sequence). CDR3 region: CAWSVTGGNEKLFF. The CDR3 nucleotides are TGTGCCTGGAGTGTGACAGGGGGGAATGAAAAACTGTTTTTT.

The V gene is TRBV24-1, the J gene TRBJ2-2, with 8 bases that match TRBD1. Trimming took 9 bases from V and 1 from J; bases not matched to a gene: 3. Germline V CDR1 and CDR2: KGHDR, SFDVKD. The CDR3 loop spans 14 amino acids. The CDR3 coding sequence is TGTGCCACCGAGGGGACAGGGAACACCGGGGAGCTGTTTTTT. This sequence encodes CATEGTGNTGELFF.

This clonotype has a single count. This chain connects TRBV7-9 to TRBJ1-1, with 8 bases matching TRBD1. The CDR3 totals 15 residues. Unmatched junction bases numbered 5, after V lost 4 bases and J lost 1 base. Germline lookup yields CDR1 SEHNR and CDR2 FQNEAQ (reference sequence). Here the CDR3 reads CASSSGDRSNTEAFF. CDR3 nucleotides: TGTGCCAGCAGCTCCGGGGACAGGTCGAACACTGAAGCTTTCTTT.

V gene TRBV4-1 combines with J gene TRBJ2-1; TRBD2 agrees at 10 bases. Germline V gene lookup returns CDR1 MGHRA and CDR2 YSYEKL. Trimming at V came to 1 base and at J to 8 bases, leaving 5 bases not matched to a gene. This CDR3 is 15 amino acids long. CDR3: CASSQGTSGLDEQFF. CDR3 sequence (DNA): TGCGCCAGCAGCCAAGGGACTAGCGGATTGGATGAGCAGTTCTTC.

This clonotype was counted only a few times. The chain links TRBV15 to TRBJ1-2, with a possible D match to TRBD1 (5 bases). CDR3 length: 13 amino acids. The V and J ends lost 5 bases and 0 bases respectively, with 7 bases between them. Per the germline V gene, CDR1 is LNHNV and CDR2 is YYDKDF (reference sequence). CDR3 in DNA: TGTGCCACCAGCGGGGGAGCTAACTATGGCTACACCTTC. As protein: CATSGGANYGYTF.

This clonotype was seen only once. V and J are TRBV25-1 and TRBJ2-1; D possibly matches TRBD1 or TRBD2 (5 bases each). The CDR3 totals 17 residues. Trimming removed 4 bases from V and 4 bases from J, with 20 bases in between. CDR1 and CDR2 from the germline V gene are MGHDK and SYGVNS. The CDR3 DNA reads TGTGCCAGCAGTGGGAACCGGGACCTCGGGATGTACAATGAGCAGTTCTTC. Translation gives CASSGNRDLGMYNEQFF.

This CDR3 is CSVSTGGSTEAFF. The CDR3 DNA reads TGCAGCGTCTCGACAGGGGGGTCGACTGAAGCTTTCTTT. V gene TRBV29-1 combines with J gene TRBJ1-1; TRBD1 aligns across 9 bases. Germline assignment: CDR1 SQVTM and CDR2 ANQGSEA. Germline trimming cut 6 bases from V and 5 bases from J; bases unmatched to any gene: 7. The CDR3 runs 13 residues. Full variable domain (missing parts from reference TRBV29-1 and TRBJ1-1): SAVISQKPSRDICQRGTSLTIQCQVDSQVTMMFWYRQQPGQSLTLIATANQGSEATYESGFVIDKFPISRPNLTFSTLTVSNMSPEDSSIYLCSVSTGGSTEAFFGQGTRLTVV.

The chain carries TRBV4-3 and TRBJ1-4; D gene uncertain. The CDR3 sequence is 18 residues long. Trimming took off 0 bases at V and 0 bases at J, with 14 bases between the two ends. The V gene's germline CDR1 is LGHNA and CDR2 YSLEER. The CDR3: CASSQDLRRRATNEKLFF. CDR3 nucleotides: TGCGCCAGCAGCCAAGACCTCCGGCGTCGGGCAACTAATGAAAAACTGTTTTTT.

The CDR3 DNA reads as TGTGCCTGGAGTGGGGCTAACACTGAAGCTTTCTTT. Translation gives CAWSGANTEAFF. V gene TRBV30 combines with J gene TRBJ1-1; D not resolved. This CDR3 has 12 amino acids. The germline V and J ends were trimmed by 1 base and 2 bases, with 5 bases remaining between them. CDR1 and CDR2 (germline): GTSNPN, SVGIG (reference sequence). Using reference TRBV30 and TRBJ1-1 for the parts outside the CDR3, the full variable domain is SQTIHQWPATLVQPVGSPLSLECTVEGTSNPNLYWYRQAAGRGLQLLFYSVGIGQISSEVPQNLSASRPQDRQFILSSKKLLLSDSGFYLCAWSGANTEAFFGQGTRLTVV.

This chain links TRBV29-1 with TRBJ2-1; the match to TRBD2 covers 11 bases. V trimming: 4 bases; J trimming: 4 bases; junction bases outside the gene matches: 6. CDR1 is SQVTM, CDR2 ANQGSEA, per germline. The length of the CDR3 is 15 residues. The CDR3 DNA sequence: TGCAGCGTTGCGGGTGGACTAGCGGGTTACAATGAGCAGTTCTTC. Residues: CSVAGGLAGYNEQFF.

As DNA, the CDR3 is TGCAGTGCTACGGGACTAGCGGCTTACGAGCAGTACTTC. This codes for CSATGLAAYEQYF. The V gene is TRBV20-1, the J gene TRBJ2-7, with TRBD2 matching over 11 bases. Germline assignment: CDR1 DFQATT and CDR2 SNEGSKA (reference sequence). V gave up 4 bases and J gave up 4 bases; unmatched junction bases: 3. There are 13 residues in the CDR3.

This chain connects TRBV9 to TRBJ2-2, with 8 positions matching TRBD2. V dropped 0 bases and J dropped 8; count of bases not matched to a gene: 6. Germline CDR1 reads SGDLS; CDR2 reads YYNGEE. CDR3 length: 15 residues. The CDR3 nucleotides read TGTGCCAGCAGCGTAGAAGCGGGAGCGGAAGGGGAGCTGTTTTTT. Its translation is CASSVEAGAEGELFF.

The chain carries TRBV18 and TRBJ2-5, with D perhaps TRBD2 (5 bases). This CDR3 has 15 amino acids. Germline V gene data show CDR1 as KGHSH and CDR2 as LQKENI. Trimming took 1 base from V and 0 from J, leaving 9 bases between them. The CDR3 protein is CASSPLGLNQETQYF. The CDR3, as DNA: TGTGCCAGCTCACCACTTGGACTTAACCAAGAGACCCAGTACTTC. Full variable domain (rest looked up from reference TRBV18 and TRBJ2-5): NAGVMQNPRHLVRRRGQEARLRCSPMKGHSHVYWYRQLPEEGLKFMVYLQKENIIDESGMPKERFSAEFPKEGPSILRIQQVVRGDSAAYFCASSPLGLNQETQYFGPGTRLLVL.

J is TRBJ2-3 and V is TRBV28; the D gene is possibly TRBD2 (5 bases). Looked up from germline, CDR1 is MDHEN and CDR2 is SYDVKM. This CDR3 comprises 14 residues. The ends were cut back, 10 bases at V and 1 base at J, with 15 bases in the middle. The CDR3 nucleotides are TGTGCCACACAGCGTGCGGGCGGCACAGATACGCAGTATTTT. Protein sequence: CATQRAGGTDTQYF.